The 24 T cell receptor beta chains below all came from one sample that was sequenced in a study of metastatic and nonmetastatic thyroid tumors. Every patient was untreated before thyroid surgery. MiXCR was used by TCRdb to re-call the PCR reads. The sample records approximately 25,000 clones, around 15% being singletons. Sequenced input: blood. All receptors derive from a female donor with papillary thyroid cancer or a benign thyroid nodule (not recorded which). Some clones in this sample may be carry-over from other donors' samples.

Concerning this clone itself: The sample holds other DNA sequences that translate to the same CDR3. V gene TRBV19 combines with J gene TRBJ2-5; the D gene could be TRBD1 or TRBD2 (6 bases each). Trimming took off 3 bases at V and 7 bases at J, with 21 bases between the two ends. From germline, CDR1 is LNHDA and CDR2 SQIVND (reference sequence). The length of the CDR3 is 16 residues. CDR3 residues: CASSIPPRGQLMTQYF. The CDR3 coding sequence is TGTGCCAGTAGTATCCCCCCCCGGGGGCAACTCATGACCCAGTACTTC.

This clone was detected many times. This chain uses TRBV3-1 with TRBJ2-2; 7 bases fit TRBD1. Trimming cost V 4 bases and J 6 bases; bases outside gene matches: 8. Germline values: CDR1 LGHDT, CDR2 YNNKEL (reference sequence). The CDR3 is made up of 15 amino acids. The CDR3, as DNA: TGTGCCAGCAGCCGACGACAGGGCGCCTCCGGGGAGCTGTTTTTT. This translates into CASSRRQGASGELFF.

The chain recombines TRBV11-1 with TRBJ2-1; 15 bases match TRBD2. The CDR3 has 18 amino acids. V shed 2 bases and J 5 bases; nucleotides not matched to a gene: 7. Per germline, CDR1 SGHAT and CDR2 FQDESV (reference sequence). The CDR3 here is CASSLLPGLAGGDNEQFF. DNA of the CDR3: TGTGCCAGCAGCTTACTTCCGGGACTAGCGGGAGGAGACAATGAGCAGTTCTTC.

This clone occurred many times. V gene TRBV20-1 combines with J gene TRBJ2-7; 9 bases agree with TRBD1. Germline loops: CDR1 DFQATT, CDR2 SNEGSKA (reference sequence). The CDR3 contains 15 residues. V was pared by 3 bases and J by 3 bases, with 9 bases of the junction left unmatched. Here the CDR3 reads CSARSGQGDFYEQYF. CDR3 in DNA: TGCAGTGCTAGGTCGGGACAGGGCGACTTCTACGAGCAGTACTTC.

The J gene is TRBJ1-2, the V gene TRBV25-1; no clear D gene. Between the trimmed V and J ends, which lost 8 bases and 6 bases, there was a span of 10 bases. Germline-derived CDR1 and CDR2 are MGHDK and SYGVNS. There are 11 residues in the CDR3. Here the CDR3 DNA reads TGTGCCAGCGGACTGAGGGATGGCTACACCTTC. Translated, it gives CASGLRDGYTF.

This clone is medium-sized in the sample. CDR3 in DNA: TGTGCCAGTAGTATAGGGGGAGGCGAGCAGTACTTC. Translated: CASSIGGGEQYF. The V call is TRBV19, the J call TRBJ2-7; weak D call: TRBD2 (6 bases). This CDR3 is built from 12 residues. V lost 1 base and J 6 bases, leaving 7 bases between the germline ends. Germline CDR1 is LNHDA and CDR2 is SQIVND (reference sequence).

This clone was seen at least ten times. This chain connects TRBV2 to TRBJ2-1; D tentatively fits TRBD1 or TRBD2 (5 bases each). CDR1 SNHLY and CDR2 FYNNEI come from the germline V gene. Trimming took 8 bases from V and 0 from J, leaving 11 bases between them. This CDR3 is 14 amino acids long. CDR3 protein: CASRGESSYNEQFF. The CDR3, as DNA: TGTGCCAGCCGAGGGGAATCCTCCTACAATGAGCAGTTCTTC.

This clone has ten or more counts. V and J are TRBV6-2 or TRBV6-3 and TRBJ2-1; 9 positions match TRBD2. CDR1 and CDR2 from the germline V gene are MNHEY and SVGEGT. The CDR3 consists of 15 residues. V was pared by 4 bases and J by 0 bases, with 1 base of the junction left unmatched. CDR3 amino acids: CASSLAGASYNEQFF. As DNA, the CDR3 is TGTGCCAGCAGTTTAGCGGGAGCCTCCTACAATGAGCAGTTCTTC.

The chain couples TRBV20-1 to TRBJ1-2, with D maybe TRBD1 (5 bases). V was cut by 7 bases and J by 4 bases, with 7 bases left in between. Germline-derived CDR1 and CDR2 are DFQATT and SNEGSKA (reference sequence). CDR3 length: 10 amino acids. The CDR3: CSVDSYGYTF. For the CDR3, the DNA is TGCAGTGTCGACAGCTATGGCTACACCTTC.

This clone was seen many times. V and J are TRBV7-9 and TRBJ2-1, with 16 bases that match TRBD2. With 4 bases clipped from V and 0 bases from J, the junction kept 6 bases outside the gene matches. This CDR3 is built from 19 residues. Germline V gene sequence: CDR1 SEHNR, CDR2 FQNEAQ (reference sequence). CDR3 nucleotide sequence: TGTGCCAGCAGCTGGGGACTAGCGGGAGGGGTGGGCTCCTACAATGAGCAGTTCTTC. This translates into CASSWGLAGGVGSYNEQFF.

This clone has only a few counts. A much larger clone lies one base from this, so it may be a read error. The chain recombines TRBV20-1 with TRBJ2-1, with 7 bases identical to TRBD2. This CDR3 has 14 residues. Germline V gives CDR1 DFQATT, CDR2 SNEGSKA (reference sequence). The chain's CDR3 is CSARDSGYVNEQSF. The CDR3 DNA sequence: TGCAGTGCTAGAGATAGCGGGTATGTCAATGAGCAGTCCTTC.

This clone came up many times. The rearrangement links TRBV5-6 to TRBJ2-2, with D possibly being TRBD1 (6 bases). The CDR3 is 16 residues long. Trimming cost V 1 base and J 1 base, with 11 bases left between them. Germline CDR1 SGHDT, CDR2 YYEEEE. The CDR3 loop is CASSLFQGKNTGELFF. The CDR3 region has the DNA TGTGCCAGCAGCTTGTTTCAGGGGAAGAACACCGGGGAGCTGTTTTTT.

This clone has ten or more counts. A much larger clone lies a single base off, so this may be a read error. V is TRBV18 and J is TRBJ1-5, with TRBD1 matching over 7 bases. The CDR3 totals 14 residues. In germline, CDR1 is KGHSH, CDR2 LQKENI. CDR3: CASSRTGDNQPRHF. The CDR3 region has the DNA TGTGCCAGCTCCCGAACAGGGGATAATCAGCCCCGGCATTTT.

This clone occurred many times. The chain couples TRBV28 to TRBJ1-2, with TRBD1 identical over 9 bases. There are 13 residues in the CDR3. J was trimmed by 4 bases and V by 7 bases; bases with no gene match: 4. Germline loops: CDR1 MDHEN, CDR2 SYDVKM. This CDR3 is CASTLGQGYGYTF. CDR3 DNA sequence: TGTGCCAGCACCCTGGGACAGGGCTATGGCTACACCTTC.

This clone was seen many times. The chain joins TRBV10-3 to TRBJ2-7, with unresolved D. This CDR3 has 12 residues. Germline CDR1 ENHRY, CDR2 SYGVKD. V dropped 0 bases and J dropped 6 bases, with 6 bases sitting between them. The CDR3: CAISESGGEQYF. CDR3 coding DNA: TGTGCCATCAGTGAGTCGGGCGGCGAGCAGTACTTC.

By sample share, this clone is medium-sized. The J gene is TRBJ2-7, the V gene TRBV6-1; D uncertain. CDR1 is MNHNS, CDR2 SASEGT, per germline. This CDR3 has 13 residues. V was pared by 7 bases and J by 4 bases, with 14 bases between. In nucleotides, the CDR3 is TGTGCCAGCATCCCATTTGGGAATTACGAGCAGTACTTC. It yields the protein CASIPFGNYEQYF.

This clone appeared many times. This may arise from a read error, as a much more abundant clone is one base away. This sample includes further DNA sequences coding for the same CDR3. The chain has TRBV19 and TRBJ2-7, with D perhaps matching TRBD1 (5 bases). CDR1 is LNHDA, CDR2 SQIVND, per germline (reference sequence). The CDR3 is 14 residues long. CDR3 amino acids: CASSPGWTNYEQYF. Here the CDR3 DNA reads TGCGCCAGTAGCCCCGGGTGGACAAACTACGAGCAGTACTTC. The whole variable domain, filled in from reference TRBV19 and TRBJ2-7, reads DGGITQSPKYLFRKEGQNVTLSCEQNLNHDAMYWYRQDPGQGLRLIYYSQIVNDFQKGDIAEGYSVSREKKESFPLTVTSAQKNPTAFYLCASSPGWTNYEQYFGPGTRLTVT.

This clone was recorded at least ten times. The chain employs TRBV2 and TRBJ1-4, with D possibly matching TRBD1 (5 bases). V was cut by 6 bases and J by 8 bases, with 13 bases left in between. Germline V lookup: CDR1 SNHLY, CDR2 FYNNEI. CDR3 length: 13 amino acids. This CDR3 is CASSRDGREKLFF. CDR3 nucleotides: TGTGCCAGCAGCCGGGACGGCAGAGAAAAACTGTTTTTT.

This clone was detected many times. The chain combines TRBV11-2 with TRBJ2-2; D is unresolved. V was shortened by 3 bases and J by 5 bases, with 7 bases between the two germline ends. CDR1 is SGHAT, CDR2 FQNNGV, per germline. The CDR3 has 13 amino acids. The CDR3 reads CASSLLRTGELFF. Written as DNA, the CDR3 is TGTGCCAGCAGCTTGCTGCGAACCGGGGAGCTGTTTTTT. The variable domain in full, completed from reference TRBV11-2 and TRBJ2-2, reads EAGVAQSPRYKIIEKRQSVAFWCNPISGHATLYWYQQILGQGPKLLIQFQNNGVVDDSQLPKDRFSAERLKGVDSTLKIQPAKLEDSAVYLCASSLLRTGELFFGEGSRLTVL.

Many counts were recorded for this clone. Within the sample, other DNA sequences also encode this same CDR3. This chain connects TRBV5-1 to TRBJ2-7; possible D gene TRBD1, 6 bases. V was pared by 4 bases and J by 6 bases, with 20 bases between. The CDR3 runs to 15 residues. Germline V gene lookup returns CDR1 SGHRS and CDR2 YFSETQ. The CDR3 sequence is CASSPGGGAVREQYF. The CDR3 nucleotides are TGCGCCAGCAGCCCGGGTGGGGGCGCGGTCCGCGAGCAGTACTTC.

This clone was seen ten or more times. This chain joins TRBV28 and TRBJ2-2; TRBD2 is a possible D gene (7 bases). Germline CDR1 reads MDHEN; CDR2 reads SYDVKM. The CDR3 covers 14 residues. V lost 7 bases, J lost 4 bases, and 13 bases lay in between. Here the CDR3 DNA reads TGTGCCAGCACCCCAGGGGAGGGCACCGGGGAGCTGTTTTTT. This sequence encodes CASTPGEGTGELFF.

CDR3: CASSLRDDGYTF. The CDR3 DNA follows: TGCGCCAGCAGCCTCAGGGATGACGGCTACACCTTC. The V call is TRBV5-1, the J call TRBJ1-2; the D gene is possibly TRBD1 (5 bases). This CDR3 has 12 amino acids. Germline V gene data show CDR1 as SGHRS and CDR2 as YFSETQ. With 4 bases removed from V and 8 bases from J, the gap between germline ends came to 12 bases.

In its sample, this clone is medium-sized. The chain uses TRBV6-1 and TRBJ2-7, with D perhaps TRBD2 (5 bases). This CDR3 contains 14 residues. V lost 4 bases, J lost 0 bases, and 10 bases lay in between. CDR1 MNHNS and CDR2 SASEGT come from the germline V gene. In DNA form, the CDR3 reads TGTGCCAGCAGTGTACGGACTTACTCCTACGAGCAGTACTTC. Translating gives CASSVRTYSYEQYF.

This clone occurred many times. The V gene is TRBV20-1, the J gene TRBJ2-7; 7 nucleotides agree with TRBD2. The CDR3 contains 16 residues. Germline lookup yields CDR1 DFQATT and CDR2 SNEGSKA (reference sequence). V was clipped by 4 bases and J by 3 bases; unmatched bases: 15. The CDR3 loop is CSANRPRRELVYEQYF. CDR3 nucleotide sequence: TGCAGTGCTAACCGCCCTCGGCGGGAGTTGGTCTACGAGCAGTACTTC.